The clone carrying this TCR beta chain was seen a handful of times. Its target is not known. Pregnant or lactating patients were excluded, as were those with uncontrolled infection or other autoimmune disease. Clinical symptoms, serum thyroxine, TRAb, thyroid ultrasound and orbital computed tomography established diagnosis. The sample belongs to a study of T cells in Graves' hyperthyroidism and ophthalmopathy. Whole-study results and caveats: Before onset, ophthalmopathy was predicted by the model a median roughly 6.8 months earlier. Researchers found most expanded thyroid clonotypes above 0.001 in blood as well.

RNA transcripts yielded amplified TCR beta CDR3 regions. First-round RT-PCR with HTBI primers amplified the TCR CDR3 region. One entry per CDR3 protein, called by TCRdb with MiXCR from the multiplex PCR reads. Found here are some 510,000 distinct CDR3 sequences, approximately 44% of them singletons; the top ten hold roughly 8.2%. The sample consisted of peripheral blood or thyroid tissue (not recorded which). The TCR sequence derives from a woman aged 18-29 years with Graves' hyperthyroidism.

As DNA, the CDR3 is TGTGCCAGCAGCTTGGGGATACCAGCCAACTACGAGCAGTACTTC. This translates into CASSLGIPANYEQYF. The chain uses TRBV7-9 and TRBJ2-7, with unresolved D. Trimming removed 3 bases from V and 3 bases from J, with 15 bases in between. Germline V CDR1 and CDR2: SEHNR, FQNEAQ (reference sequence). The CDR3 covers 15 residues.